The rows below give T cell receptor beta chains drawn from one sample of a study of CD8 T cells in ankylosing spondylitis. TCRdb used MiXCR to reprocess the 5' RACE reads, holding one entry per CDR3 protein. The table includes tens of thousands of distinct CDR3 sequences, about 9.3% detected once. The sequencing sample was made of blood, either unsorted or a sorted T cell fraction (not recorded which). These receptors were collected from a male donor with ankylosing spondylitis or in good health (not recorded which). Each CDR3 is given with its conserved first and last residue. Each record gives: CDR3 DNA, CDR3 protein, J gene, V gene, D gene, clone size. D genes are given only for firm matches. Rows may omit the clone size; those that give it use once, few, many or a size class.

TGTGCCAGCAGCTTAGCAGTGGGAACCTACGAGCAGTACTTC,CASSLAVGTYEQYF,TRBJ2-7,TRBV7-2,NA,many
TGTGCCATCAAGAAAGGGGACACAGATACGCAGTATTTT,CAIKKGDTDTQYF,TRBJ2-3,TRBV10-3,NA,many
TGTGCCACCAGCAGAGATCGACTAGCCAATGAGCAGTTCTTC,CATSRDRLANEQFF,TRBJ2-1,TRBV15,TRBD2,NA
TGTGCCAGCAGTTACCCCAGGAGGCCTTCGAACACCGGGGAGCTGTTTTTT,CASSYPRRPSNTGELFF,TRBJ2-2,TRBV6-5,NA,many
TGCAGCGTTGAGGGGAACAGGGGATTATCTAACTATGGCTACACCTTC,CSVEGNRGLSNYGYTF,TRBJ1-2,TRBV29-1,TRBD1,NA
TGTGCCAGCAGATCTTACGACGCCGCCGACATGAGCAATCAGCCCCAGCATTTT,CASRSYDAADMSNQPQHF,TRBJ1-5,TRBV13,NA,once
TGCGCCAGCAGCCTTCCCGGGACCGTAAGCTCCTACGAGCAGTACTTC,CASSLPGTVSSYEQYF,TRBJ2-7,TRBV4-1,NA,NA
TGTGCCAGCAGTTGGGCAGGGGAATCCTACGAGCAGTACTTC,CASSWAGESYEQYF,TRBJ2-7,TRBV27,NA,many
TGCGCCAGCAGCCAAGGATTCGGTGCGCCCCAGTACTTC,CASSQGFGAPQYF,TRBJ2-5,TRBV4-3,NA,many
TGTGCCAGCAGCCTTACCGGGGAGCAGTTCTTC,CASSLTGEQFF,TRBJ2-1,TRBV12-3/TRBV12-4,NA,many
TGCGCCAGCAGCCAAGATAAAATCGCCGGAGAGACCCAGTACTTC,CASSQDKIAGETQYF,TRBJ2-5,TRBV4-1,NA,many
TGTGCCAGCAGCCTCCCGGGAGGGGACACTGAAGCTTTCTTT,CASSLPGGDTEAFF,TRBJ1-1,TRBV7-9,NA,many
TGCAGTGCTAACAGGGGGCAGGTCAATCAGCCCCAGCATTTT,CSANRGQVNQPQHF,TRBJ1-5,TRBV20-1,TRBD1,many
NA,CSALLEKGSPSIF,TRBJ1-5,TRBV29-1,NA,many
TGTGCCAGCAGTGGGTTTCGCGGGAGGGCCGTGGAGACCCAGTACTTC,CASSGFRGRAVETQYF,TRBJ2-5,TRBV25-1,TRBD2,NA
TGCAGTGCCAGCAGTGGGGGTCCGGTTGGGGAGCTGTTTTTT,CSASSGGPVGELFF,TRBJ2-2,TRBV20-1,NA,many
TGTGCCAGCAGTTACTCGATAGCCCAGGGACTAGCGGGGTACAATGAGCAGTTCTTC,CASSYSIAQGLAGYNEQFF,TRBJ2-1,TRBV6-2/TRBV6-3,TRBD2,many
TGTGCCAGCAGCCCCGGGGGGGCAGGGAATGAGCAGTTCTTC,CASSPGGAGNEQFF,TRBJ2-1,TRBV7-2,TRBD2,many